The source of this T cell receptor (beta chain) is a study of early T cells in non-severe SARS-CoV-2 infection. Looking at the study overall: Unpaired chains resulted from sequencing bulk RNA of unsorted whole blood. General study results and limits: A preference for anti-spike CD8 responses marked VDJdb matching, which missed private and CD4 specificities.

This clonotype appeared a few times. Its antigen is as yet unknown. The CDR3 loop spans 13 amino acids. Germline V lookup: CDR1 SGHRS, CDR2 YFSETQ. Between the trimmed V and J ends, which lost 5 bases and 0 bases, there was a span of 6 bases. As part of library construction, unique molecular identifiers were attached to individual cDNA molecules. A single record per CDR3 protein comes from TCRdb applying MiXCR to the 5' RACE reads. This sample has roughly 120,000 distinct CDR3 sequences; 15% occur once, and the top ten carry less than 25%. This clonotype originated in an adult who was a healthcare worker with PCR-confirmed SARS-CoV-2 infection or an uninfected control (not recorded which). The genes are TRBV5-1 and TRBJ2-1, with a tentative D call TRBD2 (6 bases). The sequencing sample was made of whole blood. The CDR3: CASRTSSYNEQFF. The CDR3 DNA reads as TGCGCCAGCAGGACTAGCTCCTACAATGAGCAGTTCTTC. Full variable domain (missing parts from reference TRBV5-1 and TRBJ2-1): KAGVTQTPRYLIKTRGQQVTLSCSPISGHRSVSWYQQTPGQGLQFLFEYFSETQRNKGNFPGRFSGRQFSNSRSEMNVSTLELGDSALYLCASRTSSYNEQFFGPGTRLTVL.